The text below deals with one T cell receptor (beta chain). Produced via immunoSEQ multiplex PCR; TCRdb's table is partial and in-frame only. This sample yields 38,000 or so clones, of which roughly 93% are seen a single time; roughly 0.39% belongs to the top ten. This record comes from a study of T cell changes during pregnancy in multiple sclerosis. The ends were cut back, 6 bases at V and 5 bases at J, with 13 bases in the middle. Germline-derived CDR1 and CDR2 are KGHSH and LQKENI. This CDR3 contains 13 residues. The specimen was CD4+ T cells from peripheral blood mononuclear cells, collected in the first trimester of pregnancy. This clonotype was obtained from a female donor with multiple sclerosis, enrolled in a pregnancy study. This chain uses TRBV18 with TRBJ1-1; D is possibly TRBD1 (6 bases). The CDR3 coding sequence is TGTGCCAGCTCCCGAAATGGACAGACTGAAGCTTTCTTT. This translates into CASSRNGQTEAFF.